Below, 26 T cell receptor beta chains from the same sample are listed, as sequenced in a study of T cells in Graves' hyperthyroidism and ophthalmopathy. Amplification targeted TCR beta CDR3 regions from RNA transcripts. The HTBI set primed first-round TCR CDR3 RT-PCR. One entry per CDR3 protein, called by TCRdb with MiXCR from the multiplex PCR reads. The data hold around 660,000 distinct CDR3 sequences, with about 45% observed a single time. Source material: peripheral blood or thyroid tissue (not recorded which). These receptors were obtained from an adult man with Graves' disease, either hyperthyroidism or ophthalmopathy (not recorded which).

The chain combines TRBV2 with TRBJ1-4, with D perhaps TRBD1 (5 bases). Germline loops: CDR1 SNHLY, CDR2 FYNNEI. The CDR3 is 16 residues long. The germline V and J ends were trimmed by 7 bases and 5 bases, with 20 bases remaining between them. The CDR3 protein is CASTNWPGPRNEKLFF. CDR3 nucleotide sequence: TGTGCCAGCACGAATTGGCCGGGGCCACGGAATGAAAAACTGTTTTTT.

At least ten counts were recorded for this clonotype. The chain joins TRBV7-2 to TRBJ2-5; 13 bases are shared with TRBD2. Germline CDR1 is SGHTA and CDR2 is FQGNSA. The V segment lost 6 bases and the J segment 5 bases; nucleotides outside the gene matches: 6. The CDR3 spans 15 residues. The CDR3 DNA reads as TGTGCCAGCAGTCCGGGGACTAGCGGGGCCGAGACCCAGTACTTC. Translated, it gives CASSPGTSGAETQYF.

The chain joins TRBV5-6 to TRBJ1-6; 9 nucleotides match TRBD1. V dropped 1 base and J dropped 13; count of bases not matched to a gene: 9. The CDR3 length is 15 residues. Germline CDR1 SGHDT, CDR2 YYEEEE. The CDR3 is CASSLTDGTGRPLHF. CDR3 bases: TGTGCCAGCAGCTTGACGGACGGGACAGGGAGGCCCCTCCACTTT.

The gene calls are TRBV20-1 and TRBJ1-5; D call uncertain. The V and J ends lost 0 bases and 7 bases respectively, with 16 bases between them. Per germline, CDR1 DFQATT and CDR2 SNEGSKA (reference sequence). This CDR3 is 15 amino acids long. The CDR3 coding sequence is TGCAGTGCTAGAGATCAAGCCCTCGGATTGCAGCCCCAGCATTTT. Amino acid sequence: CSARDQALGLQPQHF.

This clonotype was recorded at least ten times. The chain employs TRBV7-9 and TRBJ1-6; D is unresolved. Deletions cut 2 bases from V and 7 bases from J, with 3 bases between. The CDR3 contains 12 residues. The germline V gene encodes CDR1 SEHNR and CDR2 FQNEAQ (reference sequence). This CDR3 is CASSLKNSPLHF. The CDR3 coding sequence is TGTGCCAGCAGCTTAAAGAATTCACCCCTCCACTTT.

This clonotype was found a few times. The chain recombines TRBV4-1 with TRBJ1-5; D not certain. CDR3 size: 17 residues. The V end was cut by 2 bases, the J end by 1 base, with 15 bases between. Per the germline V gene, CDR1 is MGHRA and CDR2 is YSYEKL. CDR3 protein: CASSQYHGVPSNQPQHF. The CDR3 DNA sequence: TGCGCCAGCAGCCAATATCACGGGGTCCCAAGCAATCAGCCCCAGCATTTT.

CDR3 DNA: TGTGCCAGCAGCAACAGTGGGAATAGCAATCAGCCCCAGCATTTT. Its protein is CASSNSGNSNQPQHF. The chain couples TRBV7-2 to TRBJ1-5; D call uncertain. Trimming removed 5 bases from V and 0 bases from J, with 11 bases in between. Germline CDR1 reads SGHTA; CDR2 reads FQGNSA. The CDR3 consists of 15 residues.

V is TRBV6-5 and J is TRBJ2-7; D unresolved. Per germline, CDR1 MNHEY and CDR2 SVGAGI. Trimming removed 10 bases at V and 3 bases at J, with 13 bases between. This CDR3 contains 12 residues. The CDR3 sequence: CATASDRYEQYF. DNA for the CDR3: TGTGCCACCGCAAGCGACCGCTACGAGCAGTACTTC.

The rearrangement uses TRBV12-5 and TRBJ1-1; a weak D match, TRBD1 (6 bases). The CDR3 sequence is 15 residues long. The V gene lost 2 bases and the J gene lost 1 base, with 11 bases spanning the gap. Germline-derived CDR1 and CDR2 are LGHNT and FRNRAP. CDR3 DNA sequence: TGTGCTAGTGGTTTGTTGGGACACCCGAACACTGAAGCTTTCTTT. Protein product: CASGLLGHPNTEAFF. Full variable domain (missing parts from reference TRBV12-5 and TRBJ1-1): DARVTQTPRHKVTEMGQEVTMRCQPILGHNTVFWYRQTMMQGLELLAYFRNRAPLDDSGMPKDRFSAEMPDATLATLKIQPSEPRDSAVYFCASGLLGHPNTEAFFGQGTRLTVV.

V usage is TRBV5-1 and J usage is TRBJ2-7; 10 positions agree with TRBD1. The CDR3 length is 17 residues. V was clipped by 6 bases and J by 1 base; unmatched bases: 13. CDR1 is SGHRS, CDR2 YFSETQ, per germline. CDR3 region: CASKTITGQGESYEQYF. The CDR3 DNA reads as TGCGCCAGCAAGACCATCACCGGACAGGGGGAATCCTACGAGCAGTACTTC.

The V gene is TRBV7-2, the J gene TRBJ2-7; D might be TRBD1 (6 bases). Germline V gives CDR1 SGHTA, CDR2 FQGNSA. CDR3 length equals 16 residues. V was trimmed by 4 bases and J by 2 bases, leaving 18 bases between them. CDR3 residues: CASSSYNTGRPYEQYF. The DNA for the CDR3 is TGTGCCAGCAGCTCATATAACACAGGGCGGCCCTACGAGCAGTACTTC.

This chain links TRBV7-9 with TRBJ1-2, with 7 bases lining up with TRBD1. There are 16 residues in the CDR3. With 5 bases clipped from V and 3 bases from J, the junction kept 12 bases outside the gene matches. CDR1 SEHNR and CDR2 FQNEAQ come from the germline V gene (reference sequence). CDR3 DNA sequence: TGTGCCAGCAGCCCCCGCGGAGGGGGCCAGGACTATGGCTACACCTTC. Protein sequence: CASSPRGGGQDYGYTF.

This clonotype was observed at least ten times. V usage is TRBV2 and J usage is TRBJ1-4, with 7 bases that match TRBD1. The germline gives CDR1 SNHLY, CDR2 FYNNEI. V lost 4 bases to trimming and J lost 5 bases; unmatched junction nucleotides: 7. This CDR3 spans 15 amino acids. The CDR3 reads CASSAGQAVNEKLFF. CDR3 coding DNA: TGTGCCAGCAGTGCAGGACAGGCGGTCAATGAAAAACTGTTTTTT.

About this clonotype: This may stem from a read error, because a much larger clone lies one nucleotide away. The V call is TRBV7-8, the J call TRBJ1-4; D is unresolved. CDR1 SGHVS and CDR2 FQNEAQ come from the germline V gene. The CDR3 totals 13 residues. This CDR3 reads CASSRGKDEKLLF. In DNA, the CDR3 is TGTGCCAGCAGTCGGGGAAAAGACGAAAAACTGCTTTTT.

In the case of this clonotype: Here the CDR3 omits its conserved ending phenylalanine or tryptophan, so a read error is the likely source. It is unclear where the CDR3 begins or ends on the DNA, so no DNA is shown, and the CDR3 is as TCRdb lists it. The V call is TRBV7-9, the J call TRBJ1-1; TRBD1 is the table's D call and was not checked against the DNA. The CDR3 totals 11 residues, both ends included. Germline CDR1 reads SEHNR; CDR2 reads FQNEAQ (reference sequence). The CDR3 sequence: CASSLDRGVGD.

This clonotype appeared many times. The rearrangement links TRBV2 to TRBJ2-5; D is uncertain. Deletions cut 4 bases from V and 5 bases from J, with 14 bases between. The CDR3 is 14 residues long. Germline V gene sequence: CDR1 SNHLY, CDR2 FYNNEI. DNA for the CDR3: TGTGCCAGCAGTGTGGGCAGCCCAAGTGAGACCCAGTACTTC. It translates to CASSVGSPSETQYF.

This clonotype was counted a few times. The DNA for the CDR3 is TGTGCTAGAGTGGACGGAAATTCACCCCTCCACTTT. Residues: CARVDGNSPLHF. The rearrangement links TRBV25-1 to TRBJ1-6; D remains ambiguous. This CDR3 contains 12 residues. Germline lookup yields CDR1 MGHDK and CDR2 SYGVNS.

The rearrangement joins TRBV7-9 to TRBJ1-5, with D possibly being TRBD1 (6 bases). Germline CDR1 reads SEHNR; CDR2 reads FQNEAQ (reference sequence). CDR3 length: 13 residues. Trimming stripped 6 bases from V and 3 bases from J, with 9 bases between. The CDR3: CASRGGPNQPQHF. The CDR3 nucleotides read TGTGCCAGCAGAGGGGGACCCAATCAGCCCCAGCATTTT.

The CDR3 reads CASSSSRTGGPRNTEAFF. The CDR3 DNA follows: TGTGCCAGCAGCTCCTCCCGGACAGGGGGTCCAAGGAACACTGAAGCTTTCTTT. V is TRBV11-3 and J is TRBJ1-1; the match to TRBD1 covers 10 bases. The V segment lost 4 bases and the J segment 1 base; nucleotides outside the gene matches: 12. The CDR3 runs 18 residues. Germline CDR1 reads SGHNT; CDR2 reads YENEEA.

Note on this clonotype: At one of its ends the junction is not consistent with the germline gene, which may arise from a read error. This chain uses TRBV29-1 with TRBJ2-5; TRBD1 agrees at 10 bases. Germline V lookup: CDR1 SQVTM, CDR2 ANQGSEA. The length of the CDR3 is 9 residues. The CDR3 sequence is CSVGTGVDF. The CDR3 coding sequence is TGCAGCGTGGGGACAGGGGTGGACTTC.

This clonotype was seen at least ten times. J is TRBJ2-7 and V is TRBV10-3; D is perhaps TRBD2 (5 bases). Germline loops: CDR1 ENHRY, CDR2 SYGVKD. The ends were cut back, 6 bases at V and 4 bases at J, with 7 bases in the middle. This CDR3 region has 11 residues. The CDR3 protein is CAIRREYEQYF. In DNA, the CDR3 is TGTGCCATCAGGAGGGAGTACGAGCAGTACTTC.

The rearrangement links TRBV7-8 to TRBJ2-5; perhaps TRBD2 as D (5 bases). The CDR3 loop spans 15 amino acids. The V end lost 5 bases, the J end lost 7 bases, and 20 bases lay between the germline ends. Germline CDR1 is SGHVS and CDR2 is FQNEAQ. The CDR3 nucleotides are TGTGCCAGCAGCCCCCGCCGCCGACGGGAAGGGACCCAGTACTTC. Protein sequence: CASSPRRRREGTQYF. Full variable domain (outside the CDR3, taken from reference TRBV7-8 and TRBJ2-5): GAGVSQSPRYKVAKRGQDVALRCDPISGHVSLFWYQQALGQGPEFLTYFQNEAQLDKSGLPSDRFFAERPEGSVSTLKIQRTQQEDSAVYLCASSPRRRREGTQYFGPGTRLLVL.

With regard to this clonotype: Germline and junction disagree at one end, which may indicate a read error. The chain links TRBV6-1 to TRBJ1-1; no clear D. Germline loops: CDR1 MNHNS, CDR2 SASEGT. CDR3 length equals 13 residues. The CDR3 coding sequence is TGTGCCAACAATGACGGCTTGAACACTGAGGCTTTCTTT. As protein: CANNDGLNTEAFF.

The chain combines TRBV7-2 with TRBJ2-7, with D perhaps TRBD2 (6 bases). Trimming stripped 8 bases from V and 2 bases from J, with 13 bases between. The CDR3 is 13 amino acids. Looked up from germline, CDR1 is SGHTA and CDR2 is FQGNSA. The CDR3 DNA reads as TGTGCCAGCGGCCGGGACTTCACCTACGAGCAGTACTTC. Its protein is CASGRDFTYEQYF.

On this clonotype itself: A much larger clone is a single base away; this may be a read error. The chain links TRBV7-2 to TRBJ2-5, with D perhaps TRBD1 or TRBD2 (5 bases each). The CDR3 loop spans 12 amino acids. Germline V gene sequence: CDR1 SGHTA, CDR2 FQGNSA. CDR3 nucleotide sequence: TGTGCCAGCAGCTTATCGGGGCCGAGCTTAGTCTTC. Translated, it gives CASSLSGPSLVF.

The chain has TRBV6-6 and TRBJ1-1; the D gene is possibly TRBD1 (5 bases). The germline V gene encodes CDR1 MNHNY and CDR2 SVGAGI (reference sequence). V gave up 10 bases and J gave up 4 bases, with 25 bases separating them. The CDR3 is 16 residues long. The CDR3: CAISRGAGKGITEAFF. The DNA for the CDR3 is TGTGCCATCAGCAGAGGGGCAGGGAAGGGGATCACTGAAGCTTTCTTT.